This T cell receptor beta chain was documented in a study of tumor-infiltrating lymphocytes in primary liver carcinoma. Study in general: Subjects consisted of male and female patients aged 30 to 69 years.

Taking 20-30 mg of unsorted bulk tissue, the authors co-extracted RNA and DNA. Overall study results and limits: Presence in all five tumor regions was observed for only about 8-25% of top clones. Relative to blood, tumors carried a significantly larger fraction of the repertoire in their top 250 clones (p = 0.039). Lower overlap was observed for tumor-adjacent and tumor-blood pairs relative to tumor region pairs.

TCR beta cDNA was made from 400 to 500 ng total RNA with a constant-region primer. Slightly modified ARM-PCR, run as three nested multiplex PCR rounds, produced the TCR beta libraries. The first two PCR rounds used TRBV1-TRBV30 forward primers with a C-beta reverse primer, 9 to 10 cycles each. Each CDR3 protein gets one entry after TCRdb re-called the multiplex PCR reads with MiXCR. The sample holds under 200,000 distinct CDR3 sequences, around 85% seen once. The CDR3 totals 12 residues. Germline assignment: CDR1 SGHAT and CDR2 FQDESV (reference sequence). In regard to this clonotype: Its target is unknown. One junction end disagrees with the germline gene, perhaps due to a read error.

The V call is TRBV11-1, the J call TRBJ2-1; D gene uncertain. Sequences were obtained from tumor tissue from primary liver carcinoma. The origin of this receptor is a man aged 35 to 55 with primary liver carcinoma and hepatitis B virus infection. The CDR3 reads CASSLDANERFF. The CDR3 region has the DNA TGTGCCAGCAGTTTAGATGCCAATGAGCGGTTCTTC.